This is a list of T cell receptor beta chains from one sample in a study of PD-1 blockade in classical Hodgkin lymphoma. Measured with immunoSEQ multiplex PCR; TCRdb has only the in-frame clones, and not every one. The top ten hold roughly 24% of the sample, which has about 18,000 clones, around 85% seen once. The source was peripheral blood mononuclear cells (PBMCs), collected at baseline. The receptors were gathered from a human donor with classical Hodgkin lymphoma. The CDR3 runs from the conserved cysteine through the conserved F or W. Each record gives: J gene, V gene, clone size, D gene, CDR3 protein, CDR3 DNA. The D gene is left open where the match is weak. Clone size is shown for a subset of rows, as once, few, many or a class of expanded clone.

J: TRBJ2-4
V: TRBV6-1
size: NA
D: NA
CDR3: CASSRGQQKNIQYF
DNA: TGTGCCAGCAGTCGGGGACAACAAAAAAACATTCAGTACTTC

J: TRBJ2-1
V: TRBV9
size: NA
D: TRBD2
CDR3: CASSERTRGNEQFF
DNA: TGTGCCAGCAGCGAGCGGACTAGAGGGAATGAGCAGTTCTTC

J: TRBJ1-1
V: TRBV19
size: NA
D: TRBD1
CDR3: CASRTWTGVNTEAFF
DNA: TGTGCCAGTAGGACTTGGACAGGGGTGAACACTGAAGCTTTCTTT

J: TRBJ2-1
V: TRBV7-2
size: NA
D: NA
CDR3: CASSSAVSSYNEQFF
DNA: TGTGCCAGCAGCTCGGCAGTGAGCTCCTACAATGAGCAGTTCTTC

J: TRBJ2-2
V: TRBV5-1
size: NA
D: NA
CDR3: CASSGGVSANTGELFF
DNA: TGCGCCAGCAGCGGGGGTGTGAGCGCGAACACCGGGGAGCTGTTTTTT

J: TRBJ1-1
V: TRBV19
size: NA
D: NA
CDR3: CASRGSRGSNTEAFF
DNA: TGTGCCAGTAGAGGGAGCCGGGGTTCAAACACTGAAGCTTTCTTT

J: TRBJ1-4
V: TRBV15
size: NA
D: NA
CDR3: CATSRDGGAANEKLFF
DNA: TGTGCCACCAGCAGAGATGGGGGGGCGGCTAATGAAAAACTGTTTTTT

J: TRBJ1-6
V: TRBV9
size: few
D: NA
CDR3: CASSEVGGARSPLHF
DNA: TGTGCCAGCAGCGAGGTGGGGGGCGCGAGGTCACCCCTCCACTTT

J: TRBJ2-7
V: TRBV2
size: NA
D: TRBD1
CDR3: CASSEDRTGVYEQYF
DNA: TGTGCCAGCAGTGAAGACCGGACAGGAGTCTACGAGCAGTACTTC

J: TRBJ2-3
V: TRBV14
size: NA
D: TRBD2
CDR3: CASSRDLLAGSTDTQYF
DNA: TGTGCCAGCAGCCGAGACCTTTTAGCGGGGAGCACAGATACGCAGTATTTT

J: TRBJ2-7
V: TRBV11-1
size: NA
D: NA
CDR3: CASSLNRQIHYEQYF
DNA: TGTGCCAGCAGCCTGAATCGGCAGATACACTACGAGCAGTACTTC

J: TRBJ1-1
V: TRBV7-9
size: NA
D: TRBD1
CDR3: CASSIIQGMGVNTEAFF
DNA: TGTGCCAGCAGCATTATACAGGGGATGGGGGTGAACACTGAAGCTTTCTTT

J: TRBJ2-3
V: TRBV30
size: NA
D: NA
CDR3: CAWSVESTDTQYF
DNA: TGTGCCTGGAGTGTAGAGAGCACAGATACGCAGTATTTT

J: TRBJ2-3
V: TRBV7-6
size: NA
D: TRBD2
CDR3: CASSLPEGLAGRTDTQYF
DNA: TGTGCCAGCAGCTTACCTGAGGGACTAGCGGGACGGACAGATACGCAGTATTTT

J: TRBJ1-3
V: TRBV19
size: NA
D: NA
CDR3: CASKSSGNTIYF
DNA: TGTGCCAGTAAGTCCTCTGGAAACACCATATATTTT

J: TRBJ1-2
V: TRBV2
size: NA
D: NA
CDR3: CASSEEGRVGGGYTF
DNA: TGTGCCAGCAGTGAGGAAGGCAGGGTAGGGGGTGGCTACACCTTC

J: TRBJ2-2
V: TRBV5-8
size: NA
D: NA
CDR3: CASSLGNTIINGELFF
DNA: TGTGCCAGCAGCTTGGGTAACACGATTATAAACGGGGAGCTGTTTTTT

J: TRBJ2-3
V: TRBV5-1
size: NA
D: TRBD2
CDR3: CASIWTSGSTDTQYF
DNA: TGCGCCAGCATCTGGACTAGCGGGAGTACAGATACGCAGTATTTT

J: TRBJ1-5
V: TRBV28
size: once
D: NA
CDR3: CASHTPANNQPQHF
DNA: TGTGCCAGCCATACCCCGGCGAACAATCAGCCCCAGCATTTT

J: TRBJ1-2
V: TRBV7-9
size: once
D: TRBD1
CDR3: CASSWDSSNYGYTF
DNA: TGTGCCAGCAGTTGGGACAGTTCTAACTATGGCTACACCTTC

J: TRBJ2-5
V: TRBV7-2
size: NA
D: NA
CDR3: CASELGEGRGTQYF
DNA: TGTGCCAGCGAACTCGGGGAGGGCAGGGGGACCCAGTACTTC

J: TRBJ2-7
V: TRBV27
size: NA
D: NA
CDR3: CASSLYGGLDYEQYF
DNA: TGTGCCAGCAGTTTATATGGGGGGCTCGACTACGAGCAGTACTTC

J: TRBJ2-6
V: TRBV9
size: NA
D: NA
CDR3: CASSIEGLANVLTF
DNA: TGTGCCAGCAGCATCGAAGGGTTGGCCAACGTCCTGACTTTC

J: TRBJ1-1
V: TRBV5-6
size: NA
D: NA
CDR3: CASSLDLGVTEAFF
DNA: TGTGCCAGCAGCTTGGACCTGGGGGTCACTGAAGCTTTCTTT

J: TRBJ2-1
V: TRBV7-6
size: NA
D: TRBD2
CDR3: CASSGQEGLAGARSYNEQFF
DNA: TGTGCCAGTTCGGGACAGGAGGGACTAGCGGGGGCCCGCTCCTACAATGAGCAGTTCTTC

J: TRBJ2-7
V: TRBV23-1
size: medium-sized
D: TRBD1
CDR3: CASRGRGQGETRGAKGQYF
DNA: TGCGCCAGCAGGGGTCGCGGACAGGGAGAGACGAGGGGGGCGAAGGGGCAGTACTTC